These 20 T cell receptor beta chains share one sample of origin, sequenced in a study of T cells in Graves' hyperthyroidism and ophthalmopathy. From RNA transcripts, TCR beta CDR3 regions were amplified. First-round RT-PCR with HTBI primers amplified the TCR CDR3 region. MiXCR was run by TCRdb on the multiplex PCR reads, yielding one entry per CDR3 protein. The sample gives 600,000 to 800,000 distinct CDR3 sequences, 35% of which show up once; less than 40% is in the top ten. Sequencing input: blood. Receptors were obtained from a woman aged 40 to 55 with Graves' hyperthyroidism.

The chain joins TRBV20-1 to TRBJ1-1; a weak D match, TRBD1 (5 bases). The CDR3 loop spans 14 amino acids. Trimming took 4 bases from V and 1 from J, leaving 13 bases between them. Germline CDR1 is DFQATT and CDR2 is SNEGSKA (reference sequence). For the CDR3, the DNA is TGCAGTGCTACGCAAGTCGGGGGGAACACTGAAGCTTTCTTT. It is translated as CSATQVGGNTEAFF.

This clonotype was picked up a small number of times. The gene calls are TRBV20-1 and TRBJ1-2, with TRBD1 matching over 12 bases. CDR1 and CDR2 (germline): DFQATT, SNEGSKA (reference sequence). The CDR3 consists of 14 residues. Losses at the gene ends were 8 bases for V and 1 base for J; bases not matched to a gene: 5. The CDR3 nucleotides read TGCAGTATAGGGGACAGGGGGCATAACTATGGCTACACCTTC. It encodes CSIGDRGHNYGYTF.

This clonotype came up many times. The CDR3 nucleotides are TGTGCCATCAGGGGGGACGGGGATTTCTACGAGCAGTACTTC. Amino acid sequence: CAIRGDGDFYEQYF. The chain combines TRBV10-3 with TRBJ2-7, with D perhaps matching TRBD1 or TRBD2 (5 bases each). V lost 6 bases, J lost 3 bases, and 15 bases lay in between. This CDR3 region has 14 residues. The germline V gene encodes CDR1 ENHRY and CDR2 SYGVKD.

To note about this clonotype: A clone one base away is much larger, so this may be a read error. The chain links TRBV14 to TRBJ1-2; no definite D call. CDR3 length: 14 amino acids. Trimming left V 4 bases short and J 4 bases short, with 13 bases between. Per the germline V gene, CDR1 is SGHDN and CDR2 is FVKESK. In DNA, the CDR3 is TGTGCCAGCAGCCTACCACAGACCCTCTATGGCTACACCTTC. This translates into CASSLPQTLYGYTF.

This clonotype was counted at least ten times. The chain has TRBV10-3 and TRBJ1-4; no firm D call. V lost 0 bases to trimming and J lost 10 bases, with 12 bases between them. CDR1 and CDR2 from the germline V gene are ENHRY and SYGVKD. This CDR3 comprises 14 residues. CDR3 nucleotide sequence: TGTGCCATCAGTGAGTCCCCGCTAAACGTAAAACTGTTTTTT. Translated, it gives CAISESPLNVKLFF.

The V call is TRBV11-2, the J call TRBJ1-2, with 11 bases lining up with TRBD1. Germline V gives CDR1 SGHAT, CDR2 FQNNGV. This CDR3 has 16 amino acids. J lost 5 bases, V lost 6 bases, and 11 bases had no gene match. The CDR3 nucleotides are TGTGCCAGCAGTCCCAGGACAGGGGGCCAAATGTATGGCTACACCTTC. It specifies CASSPRTGGQMYGYTF.

This clonotype was detected ten times or more. The genes are TRBV6-2 or TRBV6-3 and TRBJ1-5, with 7 bases fitting TRBD1. V trimming: 7 bases; J trimming: 6 bases; junction bases outside the gene matches: 6. This CDR3 has 13 residues. Per germline, CDR1 MNHEY and CDR2 SVGEGT. CDR3 region: CASNDRDGQPQHF. The CDR3 coding sequence is TGTGCCAGCAACGACAGGGATGGTCAGCCCCAGCATTTT.

The V call is TRBV4-3, the J call TRBJ2-7, with D possibly matching TRBD1 (5 bases). Germline values: CDR1 LGHNA, CDR2 YSLEER. This CDR3 comprises 16 residues. The V end was cut by 2 bases, the J end by 0 bases, with 14 bases between. The CDR3 coding sequence is TGCGCCAGCAGCCAAAGTGAGACAGAGAGCTCCTACGAGCAGTACTTC. Translating gives CASSQSETESSYEQYF.

This clonotype was detected a few times. The chain recombines TRBV27 with TRBJ1-5; D is possibly TRBD1 (6 bases). Germline V CDR1 and CDR2: MNHEY, SMNVEV (reference sequence). The CDR3 loop spans 12 amino acids. Trimming took 11 bases from V and 3 from J, leaving 11 bases between them. The CDR3 nucleotides read TGTGCCGTGGGGGGGCCCAATCAGCCCCAGCATTTT. As protein: CAVGGPNQPQHF.

This clonotype was observed many times. The chain links TRBV7-2 to TRBJ2-2, with 7 bases lining up with TRBD1. The CDR3 length is 15 residues. Germline V gene data show CDR1 as SGHTA and CDR2 as FQGNSA. V was clipped by 7 bases and J by 0 bases; unmatched bases: 5. In DNA form, the CDR3 reads TGTGCCAGCAACTTCGACAGGGCGAACACCGGGGAGCTGTTTTTT. Its protein product is CASNFDRANTGELFF.

V and J are TRBV19 and TRBJ2-3; D might be TRBD1 (6 bases). The CDR3 extends over 13 amino acids. V was trimmed by 11 bases and J by 0 bases, leaving 12 bases between them. CDR1 and CDR2 from the germline V gene are LNHDA and SQIVND (reference sequence). As DNA, the CDR3 is TGTGCCTCGAACAGGGTTAGCACAGATACGCAGTATTTT. This sequence encodes CASNRVSTDTQYF.

This rearrangement joins TRBV5-1 to TRBJ2-2, with 7 bases aligning to TRBD1. V lost 4 bases, J lost 2 bases, and 5 bases stayed unmatched. Germline CDR1 SGHRS, CDR2 YFSETQ. The CDR3 totals 15 residues. CDR3 bases: TGCGCCAGCAGCATTAACAGGGGCAACACCGGGGAGCTGTTTTTT. It specifies CASSINRGNTGELFF. Full variable domain (remainder filled in from reference TRBV5-1 and TRBJ2-2): KAGVTQTPRYLIKTRGQQVTLSCSPISGHRSVSWYQQTPGQGLQFLFEYFSETQRNKGNFPGRFSGRQFSNSRSEMNVSTLELGDSALYLCASSINRGNTGELFFGEGSRLTVL.

This clonotype was seen at least ten times. This rearrangement joins TRBV5-1 to TRBJ1-1; perhaps TRBD1 as D (5 bases). CDR3 length equals 13 residues. The ends were cut back, 4 bases at V and 8 bases at J, with 15 bases in the middle. Germline CDR1 and CDR2: SGHRS and YFSETQ. The CDR3 nucleotides are TGCGCCAGCAGCCTCTGGGGGAGTCGAGAAGCTTTCTTT. Amino acid sequence: CASSLWGSREAFF.

This clonotype has only a few counts. V gene TRBV29-1 combines with J gene TRBJ2-7; possibly TRBD2 for D (6 bases). Deletions cut 4 bases from V and 0 bases from J, with 10 bases between. Germline assignment: CDR1 SQVTM and CDR2 ANQGSEA. This CDR3 region has 13 residues. This CDR3 reads CSVVGGSSYEQYF. The CDR3 DNA reads as TGCAGCGTTGTAGGAGGGAGCTCCTACGAGCAGTACTTC.

This clonotype was counted a few times. This chain links TRBV12-3 or TRBV12-4 with TRBJ1-2; D is unresolved. The CDR3 spans 15 residues. V lost 2 bases to trimming and J lost 2 bases, with 12 bases between them. CDR3 amino acids: CASSLPDPTNYGYTF. CDR3 in DNA: TGTGCCAGCAGTTTACCGGACCCAACCAACTATGGCTACACCTTC.

CDR3 DNA sequence: TGTGCCAGCAAGTGGTTAAGGTCGGACACTGAAGCTTTCTTT. Its translation is CASKWLRSDTEAFF. V and J are TRBV2 and TRBJ1-1; D unresolved. The V and J ends lost 7 bases and 3 bases respectively, with 15 bases between them. In germline, CDR1 is SNHLY, CDR2 FYNNEI. The CDR3 length is 14 residues.

CDR3 in DNA: TGTGCCAGCAGCCTATCTACTAGGAACACCGGGGAGCTGTTTTTT. Protein sequence: CASSLSTRNTGELFF. The chain has TRBV12-3 or TRBV12-4 and TRBJ2-2, with D perhaps TRBD2 (5 bases). The CDR3 totals 15 residues. Trimming removed 6 bases from V and 1 base from J, with 12 bases in between.

The V gene is TRBV6-5, the J gene TRBJ2-5, with 9 nucleotides matching TRBD1. Germline CDR1 and CDR2: MNHEY and SVGAGI. Trimming took 5 bases from V and 5 from J; bases not matched to a gene: 9. This CDR3 has 15 residues. Here the CDR3 DNA reads TGTGCCAGCAGTGCCCTACAGGGGGCTCTGGAGACCCAGTACTTC. Protein product: CASSALQGALETQYF.

This clonotype was seen a handful of times. The rearrangement joins TRBV6-5 to TRBJ1-4; TRBD1 is a possible D gene (6 bases). Germline loops: CDR1 MNHEY, CDR2 SVGAGI. This CDR3 is 14 amino acids long. V was cut by 4 bases and J by 8 bases, with 14 bases left in between. CDR3 protein: CASSSTGDGEKLFF. CDR3 coding DNA: TGTGCCAGCAGTTCGACAGGTGATGGGGAAAAACTGTTTTTT.

V gene TRBV10-3 combines with J gene TRBJ1-5; D is possibly TRBD1 (5 bases). Germline CDR1 is ENHRY and CDR2 is SYGVKD. V was cut by 5 bases and J by 5 bases, with 10 bases left in between. The CDR3 has 13 amino acids. CDR3 nucleotide sequence: TGTGCCATCAGTCTTACGGGACATCAGCCCCAGCATTTT. Its translation: CAISLTGHQPQHF.